This T cell receptor beta chain was found in a study of cytomegalovirus exposure and HLA in healthy donors. Whole-study results and caveats: Rarity held for most TCR sequences, but there were some public TCRs that occurred in many donors. Researchers counted roughly 160 TCR beta chains as cytomegalovirus-associated.

Assay used: immunoSEQ multiplex PCR; TCRdb lists only in-frame clones, some missing. The sample shows 150,000 to 200,000 clones, about 90% of them seen only once. Turning to this clone: Antigen specificity is unknown.

The CDR3 spans 16 residues. Trimming pared 3 bases from V and 0 bases from J, leaving 14 bases between. Germline V gene lookup returns CDR1 MDHEN and CDR2 SYDVKM. The specimen sequenced was PBMCs. The sequence derives from a woman aged 30 to 39 in good health and CMV-seronegative. V is TRBV28 and J is TRBJ1-2; tentative D call: TRBD1 (6 bases). As DNA, the CDR3 is TGTGCCAGCAGTTTTAGCCAGGGACACCCTAACTATGGCTACACCTTC. Residues: CASSFSQGHPNYGYTF.